These 31 T cell receptor beta chains share one sample of origin, sequenced in a study of T cell changes during pregnancy in multiple sclerosis. Profiling relied on immunoSEQ multiplex PCR, and the TCRdb table lists in-frame clones only, not all of them. This table holds around 75,000 clones, around 92% found once. Specimen: peripheral blood, collected in the first trimester of pregnancy. Every receptor here comes from a female donor in good health, enrolled as a control in a pregnancy study.

This chain joins TRBV6-1 and TRBJ2-7; 7 positions match TRBD1. The CDR3 covers 15 residues. V gave up 5 bases and J gave up 1 base; unmatched junction bases: 8. The germline V gene has CDR1 MNHNS and CDR2 SASEGT. The CDR3 protein is CASSSGQAGSYEQYF. The CDR3 bases are TGTGCCAGCAGTTCCGGACAGGCAGGATCCTACGAGCAGTACTTC.

V and J are TRBV28 and TRBJ1-3; D is uncertain. Germline lookup yields CDR1 MDHEN and CDR2 SYDVKM. Trimming removed 7 bases from V and 1 base from J, with 8 bases in between. CDR3 length: 13 amino acids. CDR3 sequence (DNA): TGTGCCAGCACCAGGTTATCTGGAAACACCATATATTTT. This sequence encodes CASTRLSGNTIYF.

The V and J genes are TRBV27 and TRBJ1-4, with TRBD1 as a possible D gene (5 bases). The CDR3 length is 15 residues. V was shortened by 8 bases and J by 5 bases, with 18 bases between the two germline ends. Germline lookup yields CDR1 MNHEY and CDR2 SMNVEV (reference sequence). The CDR3 sequence is CASSYRGKVNEKLFF. The CDR3 DNA sequence: TGTGCCAGCTCCTACCGGGGGAAAGTGAATGAAAAACTGTTTTTT.

This rearrangement joins TRBV6-5 to TRBJ1-2; 7 bases fit TRBD1. CDR3 length: 15 amino acids. Germline assignment: CDR1 MNHEY and CDR2 SVGAGI. The J segment lost 3 bases and the V segment lost 6 bases, leaving 10 bases of the junction unmatched. DNA of the CDR3: TGTGCCAGCAGGGACCCACAGGGGTACGACTATGGCTACACCTTC. Its translation: CASRDPQGYDYGYTF.

The CDR3 DNA sequence: TGTGCCAGCAGTGAGAATCCAGCGGGTGCGTACGAGCAGTACTTC. This sequence encodes CASSENPAGAYEQYF. The rearrangement joins TRBV6-1 to TRBJ2-5; TRBD2 might be the D (6 bases). The J call may be wrong; the DNA end is better matched by TRBJ2-7. The CDR3 is 15 amino acids. Germline V gives CDR1 MNHNS, CDR2 SASEGT.

The V gene is TRBV28, the J gene TRBJ2-3; 7 bases are a match to TRBD2. Per the germline V gene, CDR1 is MDHEN and CDR2 is SYDVKM. CDR3 length: 16 residues. J was trimmed by 2 bases and V by 3 bases; bases with no gene match: 8. CDR3 sequence reads: CASSFPSSGLTDTQYF. The CDR3 DNA reads as TGTGCCAGCAGTTTCCCTTCTAGCGGCCTCACAGATACGCAGTATTTT.

The chain joins TRBV28 to TRBJ1-1; D is unclear. The CDR3 runs 18 residues. Germline CDR1 MDHEN, CDR2 SYDVKM. The ends were cut back, 4 bases at V and 10 bases at J, with 31 bases in the middle. CDR3: CASSSPTPRVSEHLGAFF. In DNA form, the CDR3 reads TGTGCCAGCAGTTCCCCAACTCCCCGGGTTTCTGAGCATTTAGGAGCTTTCTTT.

The rearrangement joins TRBV7-8 to TRBJ2-7; 7 bases are shared with TRBD2. Germline lookup yields CDR1 SGHVS and CDR2 FQNEAQ. This CDR3 contains 16 residues. V lost 1 base to trimming and J lost 2 bases; unmatched junction nucleotides: 8. CDR3 coding DNA: TGTGCCAGCAGCTTAGGGGGGGGAGCCTTTGCCTACGAGCAGTACTTC. It encodes CASSLGGGAFAYEQYF.

This clone was observed a handful of times. This chain uses TRBV12-1 with TRBJ1-5; the D call TRBD1 from the table was never checked on the DNA. TRBV12-1 is given as a pseudogene. The CDR3 length is 15 residues. The CDR3 DNA reads as TGTGCCAGCAGCTTGGACAGGGGGCATAATCAGCCCCAGCATTTT. Encoded protein: CASSLDRGHNQPQHF.

The chain links TRBV18 to TRBJ2-7, with a possible D match to TRBD2 (6 bases). CDR1 is KGHSH and CDR2 is LQKENI in the germline V gene. V was trimmed by 3 bases and J by 7 bases, leaving 13 bases between them. This CDR3 contains 13 residues. CDR3 loop: CASSPEGLGEQYF. In DNA, the CDR3 is TGTGCCAGCTCACCGGAGGGCCTGGGGGAGCAGTACTTC.

The chain recombines TRBV7-9 with TRBJ1-1; 8 nucleotides line up with TRBD1. CDR1 SEHNR and CDR2 FQNEAQ come from the germline V gene (reference sequence). CDR3 size: 15 residues. V was clipped by 6 bases and J by 0 bases; unmatched bases: 6. Here the CDR3 DNA reads TGTGCCAGCAGTCCACAGGGGGTGATGAACACTGAAGCTTTCTTT. Translating gives CASSPQGVMNTEAFF.

The CDR3 sequence is CASSPPRGGPVREQYF. CDR3 nucleotide sequence: TGTGCCAGCAGTCCCCCGAGGGGGGGGCCGGTGAGGGAGCAGTACTTC. The chain uses TRBV27 and TRBJ2-7, with D tentatively TRBD2 (7 bases). V lost 5 bases, J lost 7 bases, and 24 bases lay in between. This CDR3 spans 16 amino acids. Germline CDR1 and CDR2: MNHEY and SMNVEV (reference sequence).

The J gene is TRBJ1-5, the V gene TRBV6-5; D ambiguous. Trimming took 10 bases from V and 3 from J, leaving 13 bases between them. Per germline, CDR1 MNHEY and CDR2 SVGAGI. The CDR3 sequence is 13 residues long. The chain's CDR3 is CATKPRANQPQHF. The CDR3 DNA sequence: TGTGCCACCAAACCGCGGGCCAATCAGCCCCAGCATTTT.

The chain has TRBV2 and TRBJ2-1; D might be TRBD2 (6 bases). Germline V gene lookup returns CDR1 SNHLY and CDR2 FYNNEI. Between the trimmed V and J ends, which lost 2 bases and 8 bases, there was a span of 19 bases. This CDR3 comprises 16 residues. The chain's CDR3 is CASSERRGPLRDEQFF. The CDR3, as DNA: TGTGCCAGCAGTGAAAGGAGGGGCCCTCTCAGGGATGAGCAGTTCTTC.

This chain connects TRBV28 to TRBJ2-1; 13 bases fit TRBD2. From germline, CDR1 is MDHEN and CDR2 SYDVKM. This CDR3 is 18 amino acids long. Trimming cost V 2 bases and J 1 base; bases outside gene matches: 5. The CDR3 coding sequence is TGTGCCAGCAGTTTAGAACTAGCGGGAGGGAAATCCTACAATGAGCAGTTCTTC. Its protein is CASSLELAGGKSYNEQFF.

V usage is TRBV21-1 and J usage is TRBJ2-3; whether TRBD2, the table's D call, matches the DNA was not checked. TRBV21-1 is deemed a pseudogene. This CDR3 spans 20 amino acids. The CDR3: CASSRGGPGDILLMLYTQYF. In nucleotides, the CDR3 is TGTGCCAGCAGCCGGGGGGGGCCAGGAGATATACTTTTGATGCTATATACGCAGTATTTT.

The chain recombines TRBV5-5 with TRBJ2-1, with D perhaps matching TRBD2 (5 bases). Trimming left V 2 bases short and J 8 bases short, with 17 bases between. The CDR3 is 15 amino acids. CDR1 SGHKS and CDR2 YYEKEE come from the germline V gene (reference sequence). The CDR3 nucleotides are TGTGCCAGCAGCTTCGCCCCCGGGGAAAGGGATGAGCAGTTCTTC. Its translation is CASSFAPGERDEQFF.

In DNA, the CDR3 is TGTGCCAGCAGGCCCACCGGGGTCAGCTCCTACAATGAGCAGTTCTTC. It is translated as CASRPTGVSSYNEQFF. The chain employs TRBV6-6 and TRBJ2-1; tentatively, D is TRBD2 (5 bases). The germline V gene has CDR1 MNHNY and CDR2 SVGAGI (reference sequence). Trimming left V 6 bases short and J 0 bases short, with 15 bases between. The CDR3 spans 16 residues.

J is TRBJ2-7 and V is TRBV6-6; TRBD2 matches 9 bases. Germline V gene data show CDR1 as MNHNY and CDR2 as SVGAGI (reference sequence). Losses at the gene ends were 6 bases for V and 2 bases for J; bases not matched to a gene: 5. The CDR3 contains 14 residues. In DNA form, the CDR3 reads TGTGCCAGCAGACGTAGCGGGGGCACCTACGAGCAGTACTTC. Protein product: CASRRSGGTYEQYF.

This CDR3 reads CASESGRVSYEQYF. The CDR3 DNA reads TGTGCCAGCGAGAGCGGGAGGGTCTCCTACGAGCAGTACTTC. The chain couples TRBV6-6 to TRBJ2-7; 10 bases fit TRBD2. After removal of 8 bases from V and 0 bases from J, the junction contained 4 bases not matched to a gene. The CDR3 contains 14 residues. Germline V gives CDR1 MNHNY, CDR2 SVGAGI (reference sequence).

The chain combines TRBV7-8 with TRBJ1-4, with a possible D match to TRBD1 (6 bases). The CDR3 runs to 14 residues. V was pared by 2 bases and J by 5 bases, with 9 bases between. The germline V gene has CDR1 SGHVS and CDR2 FQNEAQ. The CDR3 loop reads CASSLNRANEKLFF. The CDR3 nucleotides read TGTGCCAGCAGCTTAAACAGGGCCAATGAAAAACTGTTTTTT. Variable domain in full (rest from reference TRBV7-8 and TRBJ1-4): GAGVSQSPRYKVAKRGQDVALRCDPISGHVSLFWYQQALGQGPEFLTYFQNEAQLDKSGLPSDRFFAERPEGSVSTLKIQRTQQEDSAVYLCASSLNRANEKLFFGSGTQLSVL.

This clone was seen just once. The chain employs TRBV19 and TRBJ2-7, with 10 bases that match TRBD2. Germline V gene data show CDR1 as LNHDA and CDR2 as SQIVND (reference sequence). The CDR3 sequence is 14 residues long. V dropped 9 bases and J dropped 2; count of bases not matched to a gene: 7. CDR3: CASNSGGSTYEQYF. CDR3 DNA: TGTGCCAGCAATAGCGGGGGGTCAACCTACGAGCAGTACTTC.

The chain uses TRBV27 and TRBJ2-5; D perhaps matches TRBD2 (6 bases). TRBJ2-7 explains the end of the DNA better; the J call may be wrong. The germline V gene encodes CDR1 MNHEY and CDR2 SMNVEV (reference sequence). The CDR3 totals 13 residues. DNA for the CDR3: TGTGCCAGCAGTTGGGGGAGGTCCTACGAGCAGTACTTC. It codes for CASSWGRSYEQYF.

In the case of this clone: Other DNA sequences in the sample encode the same CDR3. V and J are TRBV5-1 and TRBJ1-4; possible D gene TRBD1, 6 bases. CDR3 size: 14 residues. Germline V gives CDR1 SGHRS, CDR2 YFSETQ. Trimming took off 4 bases at V and 5 bases at J, with 12 bases between the two ends. The CDR3 DNA follows: TGCGCCAGCAGCCTCGGACAGAACAATGAAAAACTGTTTTTT. Amino acid sequence: CASSLGQNNEKLFF.

The chain is built from TRBV18 and TRBJ1-4; 7 bases align to TRBD1. Trimming cost V 1 base and J 5 bases; bases outside gene matches: 4. The CDR3 length is 15 residues. Germline loops: CDR1 KGHSH, CDR2 LQKENI. DNA for the CDR3: TGTGCCAGCTCACCACGTCAGGGGGTGAATGAAAAACTGTTTTTT. Encoded protein: CASSPRQGVNEKLFF.

The rearrangement uses TRBV6-6 and TRBJ1-2, with 7 bases that match TRBD1. There are 13 residues in the CDR3. The V gene's germline CDR1 is MNHNY and CDR2 SVGAGI (reference sequence). V lost 6 bases to trimming and J lost 5 bases; unmatched junction nucleotides: 6. The CDR3 nucleotides read TGTGCCAGCAGCCCCACAGGGGATTATGGCTACACCTTC. Protein product: CASSPTGDYGYTF.

The CDR3 protein is CASSKRQGARADHSGNTIYF. The CDR3 bases are TGTGCCAGCAGCAAGAGACAGGGGGCGAGGGCTGACCACTCTGGAAACACCATATATTTT. The chain has TRBV4-2 and TRBJ1-3; 10 positions agree with TRBD1. V shed 5 bases and J 0 bases; nucleotides not matched to a gene: 16. Germline loops: CDR1 LGHNA, CDR2 YNFKEQ. The CDR3 spans 20 residues.

The chain couples TRBV10-3 to TRBJ2-2; TRBD1 might be the D (7 bases). Trimming removed 2 bases at V and 6 bases at J, with 10 bases between. The CDR3 length is 14 residues. Germline CDR1 reads ENHRY; CDR2 reads SYGVKD. This CDR3 reads CAISEQGGPGELFF. In DNA form, the CDR3 reads TGTGCCATCAGTGAGCAGGGGGGTCCCGGGGAGCTGTTTTTT.

The CDR3 sequence is CASSQEGTSSYNEQFF. CDR3 DNA: TGTGCCAGCAGCCAAGAGGGGACTAGCTCCTACAATGAGCAGTTCTTC. V is TRBV4-2 and J is TRBJ2-1; 8 bases align to TRBD2. The CDR3 extends over 16 amino acids. Germline V gene lookup returns CDR1 LGHNA and CDR2 YNFKEQ. Germline trimming cut 0 bases from V and 0 bases from J; bases unmatched to any gene: 1.

V usage is TRBV25-1 and J usage is TRBJ1-2; 8 nucleotides agree with TRBD1. Germline loops: CDR1 MGHDK, CDR2 SYGVNS. V shed 5 bases, J shed 8 bases, and the junction held 10 bases outside the gene matches. This CDR3 contains 14 residues. CDR3 DNA sequence: TGTGCCAGCAGTTACACGACAGGGGAGGAGGGCTACACCTTC. It codes for CASSYTTGEEGYTF.

V usage is TRBV18 and J usage is TRBJ2-2; D is perhaps TRBD2 (5 bases). CDR3 length equals 16 residues. CDR1 is KGHSH, CDR2 LQKENI, per germline. V dropped 0 bases and J dropped 4 bases, with 12 bases sitting between them. DNA of the CDR3: TGTGCCAGCTCACCACCGATAAGCGGACTCACCGGGGAGCTGTTTTTT. It yields the protein CASSPPISGLTGELFF.